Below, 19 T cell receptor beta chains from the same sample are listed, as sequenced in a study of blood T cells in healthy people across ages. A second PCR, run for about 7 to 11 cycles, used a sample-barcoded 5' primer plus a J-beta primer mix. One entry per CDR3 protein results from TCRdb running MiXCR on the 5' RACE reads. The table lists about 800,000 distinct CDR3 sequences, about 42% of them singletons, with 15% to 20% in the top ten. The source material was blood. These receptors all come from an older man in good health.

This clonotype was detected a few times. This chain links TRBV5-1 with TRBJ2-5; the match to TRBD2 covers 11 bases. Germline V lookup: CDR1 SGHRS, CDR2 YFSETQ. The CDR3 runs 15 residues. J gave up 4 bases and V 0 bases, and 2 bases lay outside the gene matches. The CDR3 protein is CASSLEGTSGETQYF. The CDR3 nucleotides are TGCGCCAGCAGCTTGGAAGGGACTAGCGGAGAGACCCAGTACTTC.

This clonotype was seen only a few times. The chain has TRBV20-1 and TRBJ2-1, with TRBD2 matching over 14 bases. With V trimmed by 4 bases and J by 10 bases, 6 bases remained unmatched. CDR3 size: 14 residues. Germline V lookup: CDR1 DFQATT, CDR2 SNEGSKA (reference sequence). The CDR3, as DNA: TGCAGTGCTAAAAGGACTAGCGGGAGGCGCGAGCAGTTCTTC. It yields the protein CSAKRTSGRREQFF.

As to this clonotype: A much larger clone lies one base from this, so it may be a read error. CDR3 sequence (DNA): TGTGCCAGCAGTCCCCCCGGACTAGCGGGACTAAATGAGCAGTACTTC. Its protein product is CASSPPGLAGLNEQYF. The rearrangement joins TRBV28 to TRBJ2-5; 12 positions match TRBD2. V was pared by 5 bases and J by 11 bases, with 15 bases of the junction left unmatched. CDR1 and CDR2 from the germline V gene are MDHEN and SYDVKM. The CDR3 sequence is 16 residues long.

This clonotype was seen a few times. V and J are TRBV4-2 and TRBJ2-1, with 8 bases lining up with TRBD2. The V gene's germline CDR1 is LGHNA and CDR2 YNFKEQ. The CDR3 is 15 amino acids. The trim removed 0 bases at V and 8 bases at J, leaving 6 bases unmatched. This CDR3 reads CASSQDASGRYEQFF. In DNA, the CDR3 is TGTGCCAGCAGCCAAGATGCTAGCGGGCGATATGAGCAGTTCTTC.

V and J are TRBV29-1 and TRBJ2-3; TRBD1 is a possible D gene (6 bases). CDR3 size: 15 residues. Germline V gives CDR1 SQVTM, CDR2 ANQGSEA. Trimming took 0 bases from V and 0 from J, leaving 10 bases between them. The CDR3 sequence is CSVEDQGGSTDTQYF. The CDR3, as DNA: TGCAGCGTTGAAGATCAAGGGGGAAGCACAGATACGCAGTATTTT.

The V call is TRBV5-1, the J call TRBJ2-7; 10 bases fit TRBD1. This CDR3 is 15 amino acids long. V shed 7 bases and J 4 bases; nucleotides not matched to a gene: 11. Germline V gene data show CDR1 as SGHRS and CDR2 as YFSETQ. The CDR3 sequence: CASQTGTGAKYEQYF. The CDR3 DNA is TGCGCCAGCCAGACCGGGACAGGGGCCAAATACGAGCAGTACTTC.

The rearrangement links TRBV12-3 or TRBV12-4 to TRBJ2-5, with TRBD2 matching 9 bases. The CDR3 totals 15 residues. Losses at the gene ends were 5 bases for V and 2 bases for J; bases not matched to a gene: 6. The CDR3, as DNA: TGTGCCAGCAGTGCCCAGACTAGCGGTCAAGAGACCCAGTACTTC. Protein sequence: CASSAQTSGQETQYF.

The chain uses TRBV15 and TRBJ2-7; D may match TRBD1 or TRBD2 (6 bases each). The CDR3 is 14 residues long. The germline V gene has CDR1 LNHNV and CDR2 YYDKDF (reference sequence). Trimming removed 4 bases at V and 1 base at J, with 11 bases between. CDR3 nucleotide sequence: TGTGCCACCAGCAAGGGGGGCACTTCCTACGAGCAGTACTTC. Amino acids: CATSKGGTSYEQYF.

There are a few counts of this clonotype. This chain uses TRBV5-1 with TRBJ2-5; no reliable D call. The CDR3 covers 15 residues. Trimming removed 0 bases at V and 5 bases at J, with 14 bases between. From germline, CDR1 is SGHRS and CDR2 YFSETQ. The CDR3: CASSLDLLDGETQYF. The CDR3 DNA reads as TGCGCCAGCAGCTTGGACCTTCTAGACGGGGAGACCCAGTACTTC.

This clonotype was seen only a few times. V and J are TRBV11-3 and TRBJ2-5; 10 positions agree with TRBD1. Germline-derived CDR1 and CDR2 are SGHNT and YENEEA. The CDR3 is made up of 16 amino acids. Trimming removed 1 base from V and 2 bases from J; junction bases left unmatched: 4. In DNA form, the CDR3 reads TGTGCCAGCAGCTTAGTATGGGACAGGGGACAAGAGACCCAGTACTTC. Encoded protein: CASSLVWDRGQETQYF.

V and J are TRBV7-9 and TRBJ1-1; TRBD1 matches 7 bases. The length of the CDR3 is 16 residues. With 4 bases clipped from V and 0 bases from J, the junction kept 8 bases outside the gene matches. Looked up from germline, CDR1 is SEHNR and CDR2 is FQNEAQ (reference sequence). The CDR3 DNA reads TGTGCCAGCAGCTCCCCCTGGGGACAGTTGAACACTGAAGCTTTCTTT. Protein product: CASSSPWGQLNTEAFF.

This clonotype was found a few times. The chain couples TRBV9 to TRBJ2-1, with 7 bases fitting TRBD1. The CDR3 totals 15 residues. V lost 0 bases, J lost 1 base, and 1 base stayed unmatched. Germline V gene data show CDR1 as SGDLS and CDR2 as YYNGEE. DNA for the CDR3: TGTGCCAGCAGCGTAGAACAGGGGTCCTACAATGAGCAGTTCTTC. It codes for CASSVEQGSYNEQFF.

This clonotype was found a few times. The CDR3 here is CASKKNPWETQYF. For the CDR3, the DNA is TGTGCCAGCAAAAAGAATCCCTGGGAGACCCAGTACTTC. This chain links TRBV7-8 with TRBJ2-5; D is ambiguous. The CDR3 contains 13 residues. Per germline, CDR1 SGHVS and CDR2 FQNEAQ. Trimming stripped 7 bases from V and 5 bases from J, with 14 bases between.

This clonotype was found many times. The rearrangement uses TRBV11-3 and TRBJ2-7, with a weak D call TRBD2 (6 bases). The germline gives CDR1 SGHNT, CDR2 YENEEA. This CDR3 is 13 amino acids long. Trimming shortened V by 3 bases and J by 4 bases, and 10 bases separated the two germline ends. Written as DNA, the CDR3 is TGTGCCAGCAGCTTTAATAGCGGTTACGAGCAGTACTTC. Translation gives CASSFNSGYEQYF. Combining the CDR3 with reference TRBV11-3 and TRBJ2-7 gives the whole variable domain EAGVVQSPRYKIIEKKQPVAFWCNPISGHNTLYWYLQNLGQGPELLIRYENEEAVDDSQLPKDRFSAERLKGVDSTLKIQPAELGDSAVYLCASSFNSGYEQYFGPGTRLTVT.

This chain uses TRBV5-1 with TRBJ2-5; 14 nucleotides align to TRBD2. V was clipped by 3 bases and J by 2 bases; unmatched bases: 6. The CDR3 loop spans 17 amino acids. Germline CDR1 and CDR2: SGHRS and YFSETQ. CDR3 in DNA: TGCGCCAGCAGCTATCAGGGACTAGCGGGAGCTCAAGAGACCCAGTACTTC. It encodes CASSYQGLAGAQETQYF.

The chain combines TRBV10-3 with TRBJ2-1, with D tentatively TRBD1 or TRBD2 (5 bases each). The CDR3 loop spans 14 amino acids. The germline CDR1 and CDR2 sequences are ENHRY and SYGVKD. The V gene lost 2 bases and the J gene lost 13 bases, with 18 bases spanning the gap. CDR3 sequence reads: CAISERSGLGTQFF. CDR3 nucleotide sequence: TGTGCCATCAGTGAGAGATCAGGGCTTGGGACCCAGTTCTTC.

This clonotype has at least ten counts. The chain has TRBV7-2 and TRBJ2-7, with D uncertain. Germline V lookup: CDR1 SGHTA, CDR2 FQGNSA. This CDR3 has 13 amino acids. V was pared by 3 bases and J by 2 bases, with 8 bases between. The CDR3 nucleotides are TGTGCCAGCAGCTTCGGGCAGGCCTACGAGCAGTACTTC. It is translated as CASSFGQAYEQYF.

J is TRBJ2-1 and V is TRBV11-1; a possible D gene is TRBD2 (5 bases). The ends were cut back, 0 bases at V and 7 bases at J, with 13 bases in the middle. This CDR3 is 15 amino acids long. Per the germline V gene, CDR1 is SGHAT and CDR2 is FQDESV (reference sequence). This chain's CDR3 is CASSLARASRNEQFF. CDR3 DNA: TGTGCCAGCAGCTTAGCGCGTGCTAGCAGGAATGAGCAGTTCTTC.

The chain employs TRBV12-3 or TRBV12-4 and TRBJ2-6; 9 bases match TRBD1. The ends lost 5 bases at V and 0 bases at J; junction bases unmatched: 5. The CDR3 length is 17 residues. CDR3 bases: TGTGCCAGCAGTAGCGGACAGGGGTTCTCTGGGGCCAACGTCCTGACTTTC. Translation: CASSSGQGFSGANVLTF.